The T cell receptor beta chain described here comes from a study of technical replicates of blood from several donors. Generated by immunoSEQ multiplex PCR, the TCRdb table keeps only in-frame clones and is missing some. Of tens of thousands of clones detected, about 97% appear once; the ten largest clones hold 0.25% to 0.3%. The CDR3 sequence is 15 residues long. V lost 0 bases to trimming and J lost 1 base, with 8 bases between them. Germline CDR1 reads SGHRS; CDR2 reads YFSETQ. What was sequenced was T cells isolated from PBMCs. The rearrangement uses TRBV5-1 and TRBJ2-4; D uncertain. The clonotype originates from a human donor in good health. The CDR3 here is CASSLGSQAKNIQYF. The CDR3 nucleotides read TGCGCCAGCAGCTTGGGATCTCAGGCCAAAAACATTCAGTACTTC.